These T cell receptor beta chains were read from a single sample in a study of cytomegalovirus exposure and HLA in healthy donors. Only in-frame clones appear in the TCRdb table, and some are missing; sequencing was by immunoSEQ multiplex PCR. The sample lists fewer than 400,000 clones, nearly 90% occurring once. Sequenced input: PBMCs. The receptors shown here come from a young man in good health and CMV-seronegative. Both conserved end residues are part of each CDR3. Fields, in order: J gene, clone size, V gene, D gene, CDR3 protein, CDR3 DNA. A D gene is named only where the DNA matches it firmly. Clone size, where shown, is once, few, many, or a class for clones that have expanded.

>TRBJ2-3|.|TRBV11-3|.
CASSRDSTDTQYF
TGTGCCAGCAGCCGGGACTCTACAGATACGCAGTATTTT
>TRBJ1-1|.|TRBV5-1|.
CASSTGQTPNTEAFF
TGCGCCAGCAGCACTGGACAGACACCAAACACTGAAGCTTTCTTT
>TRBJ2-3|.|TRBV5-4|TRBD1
CASSPRQGNTDTQYF
TGTGCCAGCAGCCCCCGACAGGGGAACACAGATACGCAGTATTTT
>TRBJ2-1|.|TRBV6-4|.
CASSGVGGGPNEQFF
TGTGCCAGCAGTGGAGTGGGGGGTGGGCCGAATGAGCAGTTCTTC
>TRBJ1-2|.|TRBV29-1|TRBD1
CSARGGQGLSYYGYTF
TGCAGCGCCCGGGGGGGACAGGGGCTCAGTTACTATGGCTACACCTTC
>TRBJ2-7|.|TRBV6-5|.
CASSYGSTASYEQYF
TGTGCCAGCAGTTACGGTTCAACCGCGTCTTACGAGCAGTACTTC
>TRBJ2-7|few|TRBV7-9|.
CASSLAQGYAYEQYF
TGTGCCAGCAGCTTAGCCCAGGGATATGCCTACGAGCAGTACTTC
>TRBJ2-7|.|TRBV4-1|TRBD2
CASSQVSGETYEQYF
TGCGCCAGCAGCCAAGTTAGCGGGGAAACCTACGAGCAGTACTTC
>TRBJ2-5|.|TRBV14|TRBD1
CASSRVFSGGQETQYF
TGTGCCAGCAGCCGTGTCTTTTCAGGGGGCCAAGAGACCCAGTACTTC
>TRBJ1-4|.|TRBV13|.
CASSLRGGQEEKLFF
TGTGCCAGCAGCCTCAGGGGTGGGCAAGAAGAAAAACTGTTTTTT
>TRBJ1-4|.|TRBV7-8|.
CASSLFERESEKLFF
TGTGCCAGCAGCTTATTCGAGAGGGAGAGCGAAAAACTGTTTTTT
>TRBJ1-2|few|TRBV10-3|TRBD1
CAISGVTGDGYTF
TGTGCCATCAGTGGGGTGACAGGGGATGGCTACACCTTC
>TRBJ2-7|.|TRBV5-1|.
CASSLEDSPGYEQYF
TGCGCCAGCAGCTTGGAGGACAGTCCGGGGTACGAGCAGTACTTC
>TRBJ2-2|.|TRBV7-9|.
CASSYSGAAGELFF
TGTGCCAGCAGCTATTCCGGAGCCGCCGGGGAGCTGTTTTTT
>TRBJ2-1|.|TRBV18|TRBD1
CASSPDRVGANEQFF
TGTGCCAGCTCACCCGACAGGGTTGGGGCCAATGAGCAGTTCTTC
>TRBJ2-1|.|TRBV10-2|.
CASRGSAHPSYNEQFF
TGCGCCAGCAGAGGGAGTGCACACCCCTCCTACAATGAGCAGTTCTTC
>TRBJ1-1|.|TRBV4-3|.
CASSHTSHRAEAFF
TGCGCCAGCAGCCATACCTCGCACAGAGCTGAAGCTTTCTTT
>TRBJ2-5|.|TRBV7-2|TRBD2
CASSLTSGGPGGTQYF
TGTGCCAGCAGCTTAACTAGCGGGGGCCCGGGGGGGACCCAGTACTTC
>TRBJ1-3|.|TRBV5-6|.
CASSLLGAIGNTIYF
TGTGCCAGCAGCTTATTAGGGGCCATAGGAAACACCATATATTTT
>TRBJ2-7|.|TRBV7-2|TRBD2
CASRPGLAFSEQYF
TGTGCCAGCAGGCCGGGACTAGCTTTTTCCGAGCAGTACTTC
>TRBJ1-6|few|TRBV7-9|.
CASSPDGSGSPLHF
TGTGCCAGCAGCCCAGACGGGTCGGGTTCACCCCTCCACTTT
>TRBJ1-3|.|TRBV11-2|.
CASSIQGLAGNTIYF
TGTGCCAGCAGTATCCAGGGATTGGCGGGAAACACCATATATTTT
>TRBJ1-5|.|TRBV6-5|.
CASSYSNGDQPQHF
TGTGCCAGCAGTTACTCGAACGGGGATCAGCCCCAGCATTTT
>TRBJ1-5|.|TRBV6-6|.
CASSIQGDQPQHF
TGTGCCAGCAGTATACAGGGAGATCAGCCCCAGCATTTT
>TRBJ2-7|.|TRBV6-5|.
CASSYPQGGVDEQYF
TGTGCCAGCAGTTACCCGCAGGGGGGTGTTGACGAGCAGTACTTC
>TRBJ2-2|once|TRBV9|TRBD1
CASSVVRQTGIAGELFF
TGTGCCAGCAGCGTAGTGAGGCAGACAGGGATTGCCGGGGAGCTGTTTTTT
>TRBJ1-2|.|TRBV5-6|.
CASSLTEGTNYGYTF
TGTGCCAGCAGCTTGACGGAGGGAACTAACTATGGCTACACCTTC
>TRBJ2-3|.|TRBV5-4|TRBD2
CASSYGPTSGGNTQYF
TGTGCCAGCAGCTACGGCCCTACTAGCGGGGGGAATACGCAGTATTTT